The 4 T cell receptor beta chains below were found in one sample sequenced in a study of beta chain features in type 1 diabetes. The authors reverse transcribed all of the isolated RNA, so sequencing captured expressed TCRB transcripts. The method was immunoSEQ multiplex PCR; TCRdb's version includes in-frame clones alone and lacks a portion of them. The repertoire holds hundreds of thousands of clones, with approximately 30% as singletons. Specimen: naive CD4+ T cells from blood. These TCRs come from a man aged 18 to 30 in good health.

This clone was seen more than once but under ten times. This chain connects TRBV29-1 to TRBJ1-2; D might be TRBD1 (5 bases). V was shortened by 3 bases and J by 11 bases, with 19 bases between the two germline ends. The length of the CDR3 is 13 residues. Germline V lookup: CDR1 SQVTM, CDR2 ANQGSEA. The CDR3 sequence is CSVDQLGRVGYTF. Written as DNA, the CDR3 is TGCAGCGTTGACCAATTGGGACGGGTGGGGTACACCTTC. Combining the CDR3 with reference TRBV29-1 and TRBJ1-2 gives the whole variable domain SAVISQKPSRDICQRGTSLTIQCQVDSQVTMMFWYRQQPGQSLTLIATANQGSEATYESGFVIDKFPISRPNLTFSTLTVSNMSPEDSSIYLCSVDQLGRVGYTFGSGTRLTVV.

The V gene is TRBV4-1, the J gene TRBJ2-7, with 9 bases identical to TRBD2. With V trimmed by 3 bases and J by 4 bases, 13 bases remained unmatched. This CDR3 region has 17 residues. CDR1 MGHRA and CDR2 YSYEKL come from the germline V gene. The CDR3 protein is CASSHPTGAGGPYEQYF. The CDR3 region has the DNA TGCGCCAGCAGCCATCCCACTGGCGCGGGAGGGCCGTACGAGCAGTACTTC.

In this sample, this clone turned up a few times. Distinct nucleotide sequences in the sample also encode this CDR3. CDR3 amino acids: CSARIETQYF. Here the CDR3 DNA reads TGCAGTGCTAGAATAGAGACCCAGTACTTC. The V gene is TRBV20-1, the J gene TRBJ2-5; no firm D call. V was clipped by 2 bases and J by 4 bases, with 2 bases between them. This CDR3 is built from 10 residues. Per the germline V gene, CDR1 is DFQATT and CDR2 is SNEGSKA (reference sequence).

CDR3 protein: CASSFNPGQETQYF. The DNA for the CDR3 is TGTGCCAGCAGCTTTAATCCGGGGCAAGAGACCCAGTACTTC. The gene calls are TRBV7-2 and TRBJ2-5, with D perhaps matching TRBD2 (5 bases). V was trimmed by 3 bases and J by 2 bases, leaving 10 bases between them. Germline V gene sequence: CDR1 SGHTA, CDR2 FQGNSA. The CDR3 is 14 amino acids.